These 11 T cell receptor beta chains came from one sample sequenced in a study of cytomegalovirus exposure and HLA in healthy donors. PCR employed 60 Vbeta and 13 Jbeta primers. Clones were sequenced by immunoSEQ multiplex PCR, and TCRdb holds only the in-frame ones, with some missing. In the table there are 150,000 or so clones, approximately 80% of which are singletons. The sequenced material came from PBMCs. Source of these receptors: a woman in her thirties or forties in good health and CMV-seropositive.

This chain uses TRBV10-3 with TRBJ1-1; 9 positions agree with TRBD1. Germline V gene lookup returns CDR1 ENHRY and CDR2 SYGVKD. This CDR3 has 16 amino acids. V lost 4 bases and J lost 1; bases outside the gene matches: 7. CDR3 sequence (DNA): TGTGCCATCAGTGCCCAGGACAGGGGAAGGAACACTGAAGCTTTCTTT. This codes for CAISAQDRGRNTEAFF.

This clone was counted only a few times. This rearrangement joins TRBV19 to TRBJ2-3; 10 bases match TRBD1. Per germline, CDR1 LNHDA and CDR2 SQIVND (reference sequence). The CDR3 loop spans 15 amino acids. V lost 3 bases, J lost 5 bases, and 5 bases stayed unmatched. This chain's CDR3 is CASSIGTGAVDTQYF. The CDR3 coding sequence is TGTGCCAGTAGTATCGGGACAGGGGCCGTAGATACGCAGTATTTT. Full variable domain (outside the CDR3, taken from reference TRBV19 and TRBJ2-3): DGGITQSPKYLFRKEGQNVTLSCEQNLNHDAMYWYRQDPGQGLRLIYYSQIVNDFQKGDIAEGYSVSREKKESFPLTVTSAQKNPTAFYLCASSIGTGAVDTQYFGPGTRLTVL.

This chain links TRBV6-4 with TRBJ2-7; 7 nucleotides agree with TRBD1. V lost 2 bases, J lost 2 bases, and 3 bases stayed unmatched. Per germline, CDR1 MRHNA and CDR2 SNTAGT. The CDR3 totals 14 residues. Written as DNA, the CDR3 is TGTGCCAGCAGTGACGGGACAGAGACCTACGAGCAGTACTTC. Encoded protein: CASSDGTETYEQYF.

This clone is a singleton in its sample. For the CDR3, the DNA is TGTGCCTGGAGTTTTAGGGGCGCTGGGGCCAACGTCCTGACTTTC. Its translation: CAWSFRGAGANVLTF. This sequence joins TRBV30 and TRBJ2-6; tentatively, D is TRBD1 (5 bases). Trimming pared 2 bases from V and 2 bases from J, leaving 10 bases between. Looked up from germline, CDR1 is GTSNPN and CDR2 is SVGIG (reference sequence). This CDR3 comprises 15 residues.

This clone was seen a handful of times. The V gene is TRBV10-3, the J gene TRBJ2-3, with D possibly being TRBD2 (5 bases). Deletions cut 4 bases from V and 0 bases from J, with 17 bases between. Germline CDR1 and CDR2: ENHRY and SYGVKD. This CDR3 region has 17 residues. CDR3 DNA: TGTGCCATCAGTGGTCGCGGAGCGGCTTCTAGCACAGATACGCAGTATTTT. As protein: CAISGRGAASSTDTQYF.

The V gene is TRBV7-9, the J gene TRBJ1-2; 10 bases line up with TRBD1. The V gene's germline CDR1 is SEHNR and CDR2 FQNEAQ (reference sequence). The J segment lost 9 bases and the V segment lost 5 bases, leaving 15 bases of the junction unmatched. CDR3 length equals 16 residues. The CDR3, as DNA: TGTGCCAGCAGCCCCGTCTCCGGGACAGGGGACCGAAGCTACACCTTC. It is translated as CASSPVSGTGDRSYTF.

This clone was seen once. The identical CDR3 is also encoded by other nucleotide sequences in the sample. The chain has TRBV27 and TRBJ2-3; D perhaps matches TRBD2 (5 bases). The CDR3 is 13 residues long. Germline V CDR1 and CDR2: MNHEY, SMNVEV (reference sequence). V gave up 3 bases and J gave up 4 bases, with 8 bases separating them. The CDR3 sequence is CASSLRVADTQYF. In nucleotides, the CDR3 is TGTGCCAGCAGTTTGAGGGTTGCAGATACGCAGTATTTT.

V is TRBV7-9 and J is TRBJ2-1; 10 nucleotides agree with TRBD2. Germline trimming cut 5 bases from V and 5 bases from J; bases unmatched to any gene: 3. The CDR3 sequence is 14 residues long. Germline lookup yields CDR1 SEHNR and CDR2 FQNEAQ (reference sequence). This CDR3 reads CASSEGLAHNEQFF. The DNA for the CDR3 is TGTGCCAGCAGCGAGGGACTAGCGCACAATGAGCAGTTCTTC.

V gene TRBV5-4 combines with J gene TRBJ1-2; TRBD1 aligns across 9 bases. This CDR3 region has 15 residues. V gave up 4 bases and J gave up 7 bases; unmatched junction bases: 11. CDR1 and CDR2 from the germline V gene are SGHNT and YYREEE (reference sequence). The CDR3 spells CASSLGAQGAIGYTF. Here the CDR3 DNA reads TGTGCCAGCAGCCTGGGGGCACAGGGGGCAATTGGCTACACCTTC.

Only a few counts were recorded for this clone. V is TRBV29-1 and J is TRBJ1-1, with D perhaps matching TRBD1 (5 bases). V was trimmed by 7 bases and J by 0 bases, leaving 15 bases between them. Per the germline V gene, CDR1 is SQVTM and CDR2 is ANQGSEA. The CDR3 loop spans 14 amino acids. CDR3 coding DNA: TGCAGCGCTACCCCGGGGGGAATGAACACTGAAGCTTTCTTT. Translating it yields CSATPGGMNTEAFF. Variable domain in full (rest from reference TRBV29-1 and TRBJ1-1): SAVISQKPSRDICQRGTSLTIQCQVDSQVTMMFWYRQQPGQSLTLIATANQGSEATYESGFVIDKFPISRPNLTFSTLTVSNMSPEDSSIYLCSATPGGMNTEAFFGQGTRLTVV.

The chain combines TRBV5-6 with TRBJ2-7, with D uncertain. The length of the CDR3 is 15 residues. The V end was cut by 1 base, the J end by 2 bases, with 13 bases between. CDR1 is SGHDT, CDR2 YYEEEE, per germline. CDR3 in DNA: TGTGCCAGCAGCTTGAAACTAACCAGCCCCTACGAGCAGTACTTC. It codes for CASSLKLTSPYEQYF.